This TCR beta chain was captured in a study of beta chain features in type 1 diabetes. This clone was picked up a small number of times. Antigen specificity is unknown. The sample carries other DNA sequences with the same CDR3. Findings and limits, study-wide: The VDJ junctions of type 1 diabetes patients carried fewer insertions and more deletions. Overrepresentation of cells with high TCR expression could result from cDNA sequencing.

Trimming removed 0 bases from V and 6 bases from J, with 10 bases in between. The CDR3 has 14 residues. Germline V gene lookup returns CDR1 SGHTA and CDR2 FQGTGA. Staining for CD45RO/CCR7/CD25/CD127/CD95/CD27 allowed sorting of CD4+ naive, central memory, regulatory and stem cell-like memory cells. The isolated RNA, all of it, was reverse transcribed, so expressed TCRB transcripts were what got sequenced. The data were produced by immunoSEQ multiplex PCR, yet TCRdb's version contains in-frame clones alone and is incomplete. The profile shows fewer than 550,000 clones, around 10% of them singletons. The sequenced sample consisted of naive CD4+ T cells from blood. The source of this sequence is a woman under 30 in good health. The chain joins TRBV7-3 to TRBJ2-3; D may be TRBD2 (6 bases). For the CDR3, the DNA is TGTGCCAGCAGCTTAACCCCACGGGGGGATACGCAGTATTTT. Its protein product is CASSLTPRGDTQYF.